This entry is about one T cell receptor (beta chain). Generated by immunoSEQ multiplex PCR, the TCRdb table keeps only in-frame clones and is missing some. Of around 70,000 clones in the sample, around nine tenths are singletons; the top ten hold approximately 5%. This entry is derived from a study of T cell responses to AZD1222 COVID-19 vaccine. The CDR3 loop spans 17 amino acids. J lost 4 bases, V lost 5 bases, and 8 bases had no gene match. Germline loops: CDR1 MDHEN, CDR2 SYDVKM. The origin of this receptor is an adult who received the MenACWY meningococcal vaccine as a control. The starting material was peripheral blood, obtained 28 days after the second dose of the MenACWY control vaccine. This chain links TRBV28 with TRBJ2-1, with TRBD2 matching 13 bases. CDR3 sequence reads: CASSPGTSGAPYNEQFF. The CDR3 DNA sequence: TGTGCCAGCAGTCCCGGGACTAGCGGGGCTCCGTACAATGAGCAGTTCTTC.